The 20 T cell receptor beta chains presented below share a single source sample, sequenced in a study of shared T cell receptors in the human thymus. Sequenced by immunoSEQ multiplex PCR; TCRdb stores in-frame clones only, minus some. Found here are hundreds of thousands of clones, 70% to 90% of them singletons; the top ten hold about 0.0098%. Another study also made use of these data, one on human thymus T cells.

Source material: thymocytes. Receptors were obtained from a girl in the first two years of life with a congenital heart defect.

J is TRBJ2-5 and V is TRBV7-9; D possibly corresponds to TRBD2 (7 bases). The CDR3 extends over 15 amino acids. Trimming cost V 5 bases and J 2 bases, with 15 bases left between them. Germline assignment: CDR1 SEHNR and CDR2 FQNEAQ (reference sequence). In DNA form, the CDR3 reads TGTGCCAGCAGCCGCGGGGAGGGGGGGCAAGAGACCCAGTACTTC. Translation: CASSRGEGGQETQYF.

The gene calls are TRBV19 and TRBJ2-1; 7 bases line up with TRBD2. With V trimmed by 7 bases and J by 2 bases, 17 bases remained unmatched. Germline V gene data show CDR1 as LNHDA and CDR2 as SQIVND (reference sequence). The CDR3 has 18 residues. The CDR3 bases are TGTGCCAGTACAGGGCTAGCGGAAAACCAAATGACCTACAATGAGCAGTTCTTC. Translation: CASTGLAENQMTYNEQFF.

The chain uses TRBV9 and TRBJ2-3; D gene ambiguous. With 4 bases removed from V and 5 bases from J, the gap between germline ends came to 14 bases. The CDR3 extends over 14 amino acids. Germline loops: CDR1 SGDLS, CDR2 YYNGEE. The CDR3 here is CASSPRPLLDTQYF. In DNA form, the CDR3 reads TGTGCCAGCAGCCCTCGTCCGCTATTAGATACGCAGTATTTT. The entire variable domain, with the rest obtained from reference TRBV9 and TRBJ2-3, is as follows: DSGVTQTPKHLITATGQRVTLRCSPRSGDLSVYWYQQSLDQGLQFLIQYYNGEERAKGNILERFSAQQFPDLHSELNLSSLELGDSALYFCASSPRPLLDTQYFGPGTRLTVL.

The genes are TRBV5-8 and TRBJ2-3; TRBD2 matches 7 bases. Germline V CDR1 and CDR2: SGHTS, YDEGEE. J gave up 2 bases and V 4 bases, and 7 bases lay outside the gene matches. This CDR3 has 15 residues. CDR3 nucleotide sequence: TGTGCCAGCAGCCCGGGGGGACCTTACACAGATACGCAGTATTTT. It is translated as CASSPGGPYTDTQYF.

The chain recombines TRBV19 with TRBJ1-5; D possibly corresponds to TRBD1 (5 bases). V was shortened by 4 bases and J by 5 bases, with 30 bases between the two germline ends. The germline V gene encodes CDR1 LNHDA and CDR2 SQIVND (reference sequence). This CDR3 is built from 20 residues. Here the CDR3 reads CASSTRGRRERVTGDQPQHF. The CDR3 DNA reads as TGTGCCAGTAGTACCCGTGGGAGAAGGGAACGCGTCACGGGGGATCAGCCCCAGCATTTT.

In regard to this clone: Other DNA sequences of this sample code for an identical CDR3. In DNA form, the CDR3 reads TGTGCCAGCAGTTACTCGATAGGGGACTATGGCTACACCTTC. Its protein is CASSYSIGDYGYTF. This chain joins TRBV6-5 and TRBJ1-2, with D perhaps TRBD1 (5 bases). V lost 0 bases and J 3 bases, leaving 8 bases between the germline ends. Germline V gene sequence: CDR1 MNHEY, CDR2 SVGAGI. The CDR3 length is 14 residues.

The V gene is TRBV4-1, the J gene TRBJ1-4; 9 bases align to TRBD1. V shed 5 bases, J shed 1 base, and the junction held 2 bases outside the gene matches. Germline values: CDR1 MGHRA, CDR2 YSYEKL. This CDR3 has 15 amino acids. CDR3 DNA sequence: TGCGCCAGCAGCAGACAGGGGGAAACTAATGAAAAACTGTTTTTT. Its protein is CASSRQGETNEKLFF.

The J gene is TRBJ1-1, the V gene TRBV15; D is possibly TRBD1 (5 bases). The CDR3 totals 13 residues. V lost 3 bases and J 2 bases, leaving 7 bases between the germline ends. Germline assignment: CDR1 LNHNV and CDR2 YYDKDF (reference sequence). DNA for the CDR3: TGTGCCACCAGCAGGACAGCAAACACTGAAGCTTTCTTT. It specifies CATSRTANTEAFF.

The V call is TRBV5-1, the J call TRBJ1-2; D is uncertain. With 4 bases removed from V and 3 bases from J, the gap between germline ends came to 13 bases. Germline CDR1 reads SGHRS; CDR2 reads YFSETQ. The CDR3 sequence is 14 residues long. The CDR3 loop is CASSPYWRDYGYTF. Written as DNA, the CDR3 is TGCGCCAGCAGCCCCTATTGGAGGGACTATGGCTACACCTTC.

This clone was counted between two and nine times. This sequence joins TRBV6-5 and TRBJ2-7; possibly TRBD2 for D (5 bases). Deletions cut 0 bases from V and 3 bases from J, with 15 bases between. Germline CDR1 reads MNHEY; CDR2 reads SVGAGI. The CDR3 sequence is 16 residues long. CDR3 protein: CASSYSAGEKHYEQYF. In DNA, the CDR3 is TGTGCCAGCAGTTACTCGGCGGGCGAAAAACACTACGAGCAGTACTTC.

This clone has only a few counts. The CDR3 reads CASSPPLAGGLPSTDTQYF. The CDR3 DNA follows: TGTGCCAGCAGCCCCCCACTAGCGGGGGGCCTCCCCTCCACAGATACGCAGTATTTT. The J gene is TRBJ2-3, the V gene TRBV14; 12 bases align to TRBD2. With V trimmed by 4 bases and J by 2 bases, 13 bases remained unmatched. The CDR3 contains 19 residues. Germline CDR1 is SGHDN and CDR2 is FVKESK.

This chain connects TRBV10-2 to TRBJ2-7; TRBD2 matches at 10 bases. Germline V gene data show CDR1 as WSHSY and CDR2 as SAAADI. This CDR3 is built from 15 residues. V dropped 8 bases and J dropped 0; count of bases not matched to a gene: 7. The CDR3 is CASERTSGSSYEQYF. CDR3 DNA: TGCGCCAGCGAACGGACTAGCGGATCCTCCTACGAGCAGTACTTC.

The chain carries TRBV19 and TRBJ2-2, with a weak D call TRBD2 (5 bases). CDR3 size: 13 residues. Deletions cut 6 bases from V and 6 bases from J, with 11 bases between. Germline V CDR1 and CDR2: LNHDA, SQIVND (reference sequence). In DNA, the CDR3 is TGTGCCAGTAGGATGGAGAGGGCCGGGGAGCTGTTTTTT. Its protein is CASRMERAGELFF.

The CDR3, as DNA: TGTGCCAGCAGCGTTGGACAGGGTAGGACTTACGAGCAGTACTTC. Translated, it gives CASSVGQGRTYEQYF. The chain carries TRBV9 and TRBJ2-7, with 8 bases identical to TRBD1. There are 15 residues in the CDR3. The V and J ends lost 2 bases and 4 bases, in that order; junction bases with no gene match: 8. Looked up from germline, CDR1 is SGDLS and CDR2 is YYNGEE.

The chain has TRBV4-3 and TRBJ2-3; 14 bases match TRBD2. V dropped 3 bases and J dropped 0; count of bases not matched to a gene: 11. This CDR3 is built from 20 residues. CDR1 and CDR2 from the germline V gene are LGHNA and YSLEER. As DNA, the CDR3 is TGCGCCAGCAGCCATAAGGGTAGACTAGCGGGGGGGCCTAGCACAGATACGCAGTATTTT. It codes for CASSHKGRLAGGPSTDTQYF.

The rearrangement uses TRBV4-1 and TRBJ2-7, with D tentatively TRBD2 (6 bases). The CDR3 length is 16 residues. From germline, CDR1 is MGHRA and CDR2 YSYEKL. V lost 6 bases and J lost 0, with 18 bases in between. The CDR3 loop reads CASSPAGTGSSYEQYF. The CDR3 region has the DNA TGCGCCAGCAGTCCCGCCGGGACTGGGAGCTCCTACGAGCAGTACTTC.

The rearrangement links TRBV6-5 to TRBJ1-5; D ambiguous. Germline CDR1 MNHEY, CDR2 SVGAGI. V was cut by 5 bases and J by 2 bases, with 10 bases left in between. The CDR3 is made up of 14 amino acids. CDR3 in amino acids: CASSPFRGNQPQHF. CDR3 DNA sequence: TGTGCCAGCAGTCCTTTTCGCGGCAATCAGCCCCAGCATTTT.

V is TRBV5-6 and J is TRBJ1-1; TRBD1 matches at 7 bases. The CDR3 is made up of 16 amino acids. V gave up 2 bases and J gave up 0 bases; unmatched junction bases: 7. CDR1 and CDR2 from the germline V gene are SGHDT and YYEEEE. In DNA form, the CDR3 reads TGTGCCAGCAGCTTCGGGACAGCAGTTATGAACACTGAAGCTTTCTTT. Amino acids: CASSFGTAVMNTEAFF.

The chain employs TRBV9 and TRBJ1-1, with 7 bases lining up with TRBD1. V lost 4 bases to trimming and J lost 2 bases; unmatched junction nucleotides: 8. Germline V gene lookup returns CDR1 SGDLS and CDR2 YYNGEE. The CDR3 is 15 residues long. CDR3 DNA sequence: TGTGCCAGCAGCACCCCGACAGGGTCAAACACTGAAGCTTTCTTT. Its translation is CASSTPTGSNTEAFF.

This clone was seen once. The V call is TRBV5-6, the J call TRBJ1-2, with TRBD1 matching over 12 bases. Germline V CDR1 and CDR2: SGHDT, YYEEEE. The CDR3 loop spans 15 amino acids. V trimming: 2 bases; J trimming: 8 bases; junction bases outside the gene matches: 7. Here the CDR3 reads CASSLKGQGAPGYTF. The CDR3 DNA sequence: TGTGCCAGCAGCTTAAAGGGACAGGGGGCGCCCGGCTACACCTTC.